Presented here are 24 T cell receptor beta chains from one specimen sequenced in a study of OX40 agonist ivuxolimab in advanced cancers. Assay: immunoSEQ multiplex PCR; the TCRdb copy retains only in-frame clones and omits some. Of around 69,000 clones listed, 75% to 90% are singletons. The specimen was CD4+ or CD8+ T cells sorted from blood, collected in a trial of the OX40 agonist ivuxolimab. The source is an adult with an advanced solid tumor such as melanoma, head and neck, liver or kidney cancer.

The V and J genes are TRBV27 and TRBJ1-5, with D uncertain. The CDR3 extends over 16 amino acids. The ends were cut back, 3 bases at V and 4 bases at J, with 16 bases in the middle. CDR1 and CDR2 (germline): MNHEY, SMNVEV (reference sequence). The CDR3 reads CASSFAPGPTNQPQHF. The CDR3 nucleotides read TGTGCCAGCAGTTTCGCGCCGGGCCCTACTAATCAGCCCCAGCATTTT.

This chain joins TRBV6-4 and TRBJ2-1; 9 positions match TRBD2. The CDR3 loop spans 15 amino acids. After removal of 4 bases from V and 7 bases from J, the junction contained 8 bases not matched to a gene. Germline V CDR1 and CDR2: MRHNA, SNTAGT. The CDR3 protein is CASSARASGVNEQFF. CDR3 nucleotides: TGTGCCAGCAGTGCTCGGGCTAGCGGGGTTAATGAGCAGTTCTTC.

In nucleotides, the CDR3 is TGTGCCAGTAGTATAGATTTCGAGGAGTTCCACAACACCGGGGAGCTGTTTTTT. Translated: CASSIDFEEFHNTGELFF. The chain employs TRBV19 and TRBJ2-2; D not certain. This CDR3 is built from 18 residues. In germline, CDR1 is LNHDA, CDR2 SQIVND (reference sequence). With 0 bases removed from V and 2 bases from J, the gap between germline ends came to 16 bases.

This rearrangement joins TRBV13 to TRBJ2-7; tentative D call: TRBD2 (6 bases). There are 14 residues in the CDR3. Between the trimmed V and J ends, which lost 2 bases and 3 bases, there was a span of 11 bases. Germline V gives CDR1 PRHDT, CDR2 FYEKMQ (reference sequence). CDR3 bases: TGTGCCAGCAGCTTAACGGGAGTCGACTACGAGCAGTACTTC. Its protein is CASSLTGVDYEQYF.

The gene calls are TRBV2 and TRBJ1-3; no definite D call. This CDR3 spans 14 amino acids. Deletions cut 9 bases from V and 0 bases from J, with 12 bases between. Germline V gene data show CDR1 as SNHLY and CDR2 as FYNNEI. CDR3 region: CARDDTNSGNTIYF. For the CDR3, the DNA is TGTGCCAGGGATGACACGAACTCTGGAAACACCATATATTTT.

The genes are TRBV5-8 and TRBJ1-2; D is unresolved. CDR1 is SGHTS, CDR2 YDEGEE, per germline. V lost 3 bases and J 4 bases, leaving 4 bases between the germline ends. This CDR3 spans 11 amino acids. CDR3 protein: CASSWTYGYTF. CDR3 in DNA: TGTGCCAGCAGCTGGACCTATGGCTACACCTTC.

This clone is a singleton in its sample. The chain uses TRBV5-1 and TRBJ1-4, with TRBD1 as a possible D gene (6 bases). The CDR3 has 16 amino acids. Trimming removed 2 bases from V and 4 bases from J, with 15 bases in between. CDR1 and CDR2 from the germline V gene are SGHRS and YFSETQ. The CDR3 protein is CASSFYSGAYNEKLFF. The CDR3 nucleotides are TGCGCCAGCAGCTTCTATTCAGGGGCATATAATGAAAAACTGTTTTTT. The whole variable domain, filled in from reference TRBV5-1 and TRBJ1-4, reads KAGVTQTPRYLIKTRGQQVTLSCSPISGHRSVSWYQQTPGQGLQFLFEYFSETQRNKGNFPGRFSGRQFSNSRSEMNVSTLELGDSALYLCASSFYSGAYNEKLFFGSGTQLSVL.

The chain is built from TRBV9 and TRBJ2-2; possibly TRBD1 for D (6 bases). Per the germline V gene, CDR1 is SGDLS and CDR2 is YYNGEE. V lost 0 bases to trimming and J lost 4 bases, with 7 bases between them. The CDR3 length is 14 residues. The DNA of the CDR3 is TGTGCCAGCAGCGTAGGGACAGTCACCGGGGAGCTGTTTTTT. Its translation: CASSVGTVTGELFF.

V usage is TRBV19 and J usage is TRBJ2-3, with TRBD2 matching over 8 bases. There are 17 residues in the CDR3. CDR1 is LNHDA and CDR2 is SQIVND in the germline V gene (reference sequence). V lost 0 bases, J lost 0 bases, and 5 bases stayed unmatched. Here the CDR3 DNA reads TGTGCCAGTAGTATAGATATGGCTAGCGGGAGCACAGATACGCAGTATTTT. As protein: CASSIDMASGSTDTQYF.

V usage is TRBV7-9 and J usage is TRBJ1-1, with unresolved D. Trimming pared 1 base from V and 2 bases from J, leaving 8 bases between. Germline CDR1 and CDR2: SEHNR and FQNEAQ (reference sequence). This CDR3 spans 14 amino acids. In DNA form, the CDR3 reads TGTGCCAGCAGCTTAGGGTATGGTAACACTGAAGCTTTCTTT. This encodes CASSLGYGNTEAFF.

The V call is TRBV19, the J call TRBJ2-1; D unclear. CDR3 length: 16 amino acids. Germline assignment: CDR1 LNHDA and CDR2 SQIVND (reference sequence). The V end was cut by 2 bases, the J end by 0 bases, with 11 bases between. DNA of the CDR3: TGTGCCAGTAGTATAATACACAGAAGCTCCTACAATGAGCAGTTCTTC. Its protein product is CASSIIHRSSYNEQFF.

This sequence joins TRBV27 and TRBJ1-5; a weak D match, TRBD1 (6 bases). Trimming stripped 1 base from V and 11 bases from J, with 15 bases between. The CDR3 loop spans 14 amino acids. The germline gives CDR1 MNHEY, CDR2 SMNVEV (reference sequence). Here the CDR3 reads CASSLYQGYPAQHF. As DNA, the CDR3 is TGTGCCAGCAGTTTATACCAGGGGTATCCGGCCCAGCATTTT.

This sequence joins TRBV27 and TRBJ1-3, with a possible D match to TRBD1 (5 bases). Trimming cost V 6 bases and J 9 bases, with 18 bases left between them. This CDR3 is built from 14 residues. Germline CDR1 MNHEY, CDR2 SMNVEV (reference sequence). The CDR3 is CASSLAVVGATIYF. The CDR3 DNA is TGTGCCAGCAGCCTCGCGGTAGTTGGGGCCACCATATATTTT.

This chain connects TRBV12-5 to TRBJ2-1; 7 nucleotides align to TRBD1. V gave up 6 bases and J gave up 0 bases; unmatched junction bases: 8. CDR1 is LGHNT and CDR2 is FRNRAP in the germline V gene. The CDR3 has 16 residues. CDR3 DNA sequence: TGTGCTAGTGGACTCGGGACAGTTAACTCCTACAATGAGCAGTTCTTC. The encoded protein is CASGLGTVNSYNEQFF. Together with reference TRBV12-5 and TRBJ2-1, the CDR3 gives the full variable domain: DARVTQTPRHKVTEMGQEVTMRCQPILGHNTVFWYRQTMMQGLELLAYFRNRAPLDDSGMPKDRFSAEMPDATLATLKIQPSEPRDSAVYFCASGLGTVNSYNEQFFGPGTRLTVL.

CDR3 nucleotide sequence: TGTGCCAGCAGTGAGGGAAACGTCCACTACGAGCAGTACTTC. Protein product: CASSEGNVHYEQYF. The chain couples TRBV6-1 to TRBJ2-7; no reliable D call. CDR3 length: 14 amino acids. V lost 3 bases and J lost 3, with 12 bases in between. Germline V CDR1 and CDR2: MNHNS, SASEGT.

The V gene is TRBV29-1, the J gene TRBJ2-1; the match to TRBD2 covers 8 bases. Germline V gene lookup returns CDR1 SQVTM and CDR2 ANQGSEA. Trimming removed 3 bases from V and 2 bases from J; junction bases left unmatched: 3. CDR3 length equals 14 residues. In DNA, the CDR3 is TGCAGCGTTGATACTAGCGGTCCCTACAATGAGCAGTTCTTC. Translating gives CSVDTSGPYNEQFF.

The sample holds one count of this clone. The chain has TRBV19 and TRBJ2-3, with 7 bases matching TRBD2. CDR1 and CDR2 (germline): LNHDA, SQIVND (reference sequence). CDR3 length: 16 residues. Trimming cost V 3 bases and J 2 bases; bases outside gene matches: 8. The CDR3 region is CASSMGGSRLTDTQYF. In nucleotides, the CDR3 is TGTGCCAGTAGTATGGGGGGGAGCCGACTCACAGATACGCAGTATTTT.

This clone was seen once. The J gene is TRBJ1-2, the V gene TRBV2; D unclear. The CDR3 runs 16 residues. Trimming took off 0 bases at V and 7 bases at J, with 18 bases between the two ends. Germline V CDR1 and CDR2: SNHLY, FYNNEI. CDR3 in amino acids: CASSEALNEGLGGYTF. DNA for the CDR3: TGTGCCAGCAGTGAAGCGCTTAATGAGGGCTTAGGTGGCTACACCTTC.

J is TRBJ2-7 and V is TRBV7-2, with a possible D match to TRBD1 (5 bases). Trimming left V 1 base short and J 2 bases short, with 9 bases between. From germline, CDR1 is SGHTA and CDR2 FQGNSA. CDR3 length equals 14 residues. CDR3 protein: CASSLGQGAYEQYF. The DNA for the CDR3 is TGTGCCAGCAGCTTAGGCCAGGGTGCCTACGAGCAGTACTTC.

The chain couples TRBV5-4 to TRBJ1-2; unclear D gene. V shed 0 bases and J shed 0 bases, with 12 bases lying between them. The CDR3 runs 16 residues. CDR1 and CDR2 (germline): SGHNT, YYREEE (reference sequence). The CDR3 nucleotides read TGTGCCAGCAGCTTGGCGGCACTCCAGACTAACTATGGCTACACCTTC. Protein: CASSLAALQTNYGYTF.

This chain uses TRBV7-3 with TRBJ2-1; possibly TRBD2 for D (5 bases). The V gene lost 6 bases and the J gene lost 4 bases, with 10 bases spanning the gap. In germline, CDR1 is SGHTA, CDR2 FQGTGA. The CDR3 totals 13 residues. In DNA form, the CDR3 reads TGTGCCAGCAGTTCCGGACTTTACAATGAGCAGTTCTTC. Translation: CASSSGLYNEQFF.

The V call is TRBV7-9, the J call TRBJ1-3; D gene unclear. The CDR3 totals 13 residues. V was trimmed by 3 bases and J by 2 bases, leaving 5 bases between them. Germline lookup yields CDR1 SEHNR and CDR2 FQNEAQ (reference sequence). The CDR3: CASSFSTGNTIYF. The CDR3 DNA is TGTGCCAGCAGCTTCAGCACTGGAAACACCATATATTTT.

V is TRBV4-3 and J is TRBJ1-1; D is possibly TRBD1 (5 bases). This CDR3 region has 18 residues. Trimming left V 1 base short and J 0 bases short, with 18 bases between. The germline V gene has CDR1 LGHNA and CDR2 YSLEER. The CDR3 DNA is TGCGCCAGCAGCCAAGTCAGGCAGGGCCCGATGCTGAACACTGAAGCTTTCTTT. Amino acid sequence: CASSQVRQGPMLNTEAFF.

The J gene is TRBJ2-2, the V gene TRBV19; D not certain. V lost 8 bases to trimming and J lost 4 bases, with 17 bases between them. The germline V gene has CDR1 LNHDA and CDR2 SQIVND (reference sequence). This CDR3 has 15 amino acids. The CDR3 DNA follows: TGTGCCAGTCTATTATCTGGGGATTCCACCGGGGAGCTGTTTTTT. Protein: CASLLSGDSTGELFF.